This T cell receptor (beta chain) derives from a study of blood T cell repertoires in COVID-19. Study-wide context: The United States, Italy and Spain provided the acute and convalescent COVID-19 samples. Sources were T cells, B-cell-depleted T cells, or PBMCs; the material itself was cDNA or gDNA.

Original analysis: Amplification from reference gene primers served as the basis for estimated nucleated cell counts. The repertoire was sequenced with immunoSEQ multiplex PCR; TCRdb's copy has only in-frame clones and lacks some. That table furnishes V, J and clone size, whereas the DNA furnished D and trimming. The sample consists of roughly 100,000 clones, approximately 86% of them appearing once. A single count supports this clone. Germline CDR1 reads MNHNY; CDR2 reads SVGAGI (reference sequence). This CDR3 has 15 amino acids. V lost 5 bases, J lost 8 bases, and 21 bases lay in between. This sequence originates from a man of 80 years or more with acute or convalescent COVID-19. Sample: peripheral blood. The chain links TRBV6-6 to TRBJ1-2; D not certain. The CDR3 loop is CASSNPRASIGGYTF. The CDR3 bases are TGTGCCAGCAGTAATCCGAGGGCCTCTATCGGCGGCTACACCTTC.